A single sample is the source of the 16 T cell receptor beta chains below, sequenced in a study of somatic mutations in cytotoxic T cells in rheumatoid arthritis. Using immunoSEQ multiplex PCR, the repertoire was profiled, and TCRdb retains in-frame clones only, with some absent. The sample has approximately 1,400 clones, around 90% seen once. What was sequenced was CD8+ T cells sorted from blood. All receptors derive from a woman in her 70s with rheumatoid arthritis.

This chain uses TRBV4-1 with TRBJ1-4; D is possibly TRBD1 (6 bases). With 3 bases removed from V and 4 bases from J, the gap between germline ends came to 15 bases. In germline, CDR1 is MGHRA, CDR2 YSYEKL. CDR3 size: 16 residues. Written as DNA, the CDR3 is TGCGCCAGCAGCCATAACCTACAGGGTATTAATGAAAAACTGTTTTTT. As protein: CASSHNLQGINEKLFF.

The chain is built from TRBV28 and TRBJ2-5; possibly TRBD2 for D (6 bases). This CDR3 is 18 amino acids long. Germline V gene sequence: CDR1 MDHEN, CDR2 SYDVKM. Trimming removed 1 base at V and 11 bases at J, with 29 bases between. Here the CDR3 reads CASSLYRPRTHLGREQYF. The CDR3 nucleotides read TGTGCCAGCAGTTTATATCGGCCGAGGACTCATCTCGGCCGGGAGCAGTACTTC.

CDR3: CASSSLAESSYNEQFF. The CDR3 nucleotides are TGTGCCAGCAGCTCATTAGCGGAGTCGTCCTACAATGAGCAGTTCTTC. The J gene is TRBJ2-1, the V gene TRBV13, with D possibly being TRBD2 (6 bases). V was cut by 4 bases and J by 1 base, with 14 bases left in between. Germline CDR1 PRHDT, CDR2 FYEKMQ (reference sequence). This CDR3 spans 16 amino acids.

The chain links TRBV4-3 to TRBJ2-1, with D possibly being TRBD2 (5 bases). V gave up 4 bases and J gave up 8 bases, with 12 bases separating them. The CDR3 covers 13 residues. Germline assignment: CDR1 LGHNA and CDR2 YSLEER. The CDR3 DNA reads TGCGCCAGCAGCCCGGACTCGCGAGATGAGCAGTTCTTC. Protein: CASSPDSRDEQFF.

The chain uses TRBV2 and TRBJ2-2; D may be TRBD1 (7 bases). This CDR3 comprises 15 residues. Germline V gene sequence: CDR1 SNHLY, CDR2 FYNNEI. V was cut by 7 bases and J by 6 bases, with 18 bases left in between. CDR3 coding DNA: TGTGCCAGCACTGATTCAGGGGGGCGGGCCGGGGAGCTGTTTTTT. Encoded protein: CASTDSGGRAGELFF.

The chain is built from TRBV19 and TRBJ2-5; D is possibly TRBD1 (5 bases). The V gene's germline CDR1 is LNHDA and CDR2 SQIVND (reference sequence). V was clipped by 3 bases and J by 0 bases, with 11 bases between them. The CDR3 totals 15 residues. The CDR3 here is CASSIGVGDQETQYF. DNA for the CDR3: TGTGCCAGTAGTATTGGGGTAGGGGACCAAGAGACCCAGTACTTC.

A single count supports this clone. The CDR3 bases are TGTGCAAGTCGCTTACCCCGGCGGACAGAGGGACCTCGGGGTCAGCCCCAGCATTTT. Translated: CASRLPRRTEGPRGQPQHF. The V and J genes are TRBV12-2 and TRBJ1-5; the table's D call TRBD1 went unverified against the DNA. TRBV12-2 counts as a pseudogene. The CDR3 loop spans 19 amino acids.

The rearrangement links TRBV6-5 to TRBJ2-2; tentative D call: TRBD2 (5 bases). V lost 4 bases, J lost 3 bases, and 9 bases lay in between. CDR1 and CDR2 (germline): MNHEY, SVGAGI. This CDR3 comprises 14 residues. As DNA, the CDR3 is TGTGCCAGCAGTTTTAGCGCGGACACCGGGGAGCTGTTTTTT. Translating gives CASSFSADTGELFF.

The gene calls are TRBV30 and TRBJ2-7; TRBD1 is a possible D gene (5 bases). CDR3 length: 13 residues. V shed 0 bases and J shed 2 bases, with 8 bases lying between them. CDR1 and CDR2 (germline): GTSNPN, SVGIG (reference sequence). DNA for the CDR3: TGTGCCTGGAGTGTGGGGCAGACCTACGAGCAGTACTTC. Translation gives CAWSVGQTYEQYF.

This clone was observed a single time. This chain connects TRBV15 to TRBJ2-4, with 9 bases lining up with TRBD2. Germline CDR1 LNHNV, CDR2 YYDKDF (reference sequence). This CDR3 has 19 amino acids. The J segment lost 0 bases and the V segment lost 1 base, leaving 10 bases of the junction unmatched. The CDR3 DNA follows: TGTGCCACCAGCAGAGGCATTGCGGGGGGGTACCTAGCCAAAAACATTCAGTACTTC. Amino acid sequence: CATSRGIAGGYLAKNIQYF.

This clone has a single count. The chain combines TRBV27 with TRBJ1-2; 7 bases match TRBD1. The J segment lost 6 bases and the V segment lost 5 bases, leaving 3 bases of the junction unmatched. The CDR3 extends over 12 amino acids. Germline lookup yields CDR1 MNHEY and CDR2 SMNVEV (reference sequence). Here the CDR3 reads CASSPTGHGYTF. Written as DNA, the CDR3 is TGTGCCAGCAGTCCGACAGGGCATGGCTACACCTTC.

The genes are TRBV20-1 and TRBJ2-1; maybe TRBD1 (5 bases). V was cut by 6 bases and J by 5 bases, with 8 bases left in between. From germline, CDR1 is DFQATT and CDR2 SNEGSKA (reference sequence). This CDR3 is 11 amino acids long. The CDR3 region has the DNA TGCAGTGCCATCAGGGACAATGAGCAGTTCTTC. It is translated as CSAIRDNEQFF.

CDR3 residues: CASSNPGQGVDEQYF. CDR3 DNA: TGCGCCAGCAGTAACCCGGGACAGGGTGTCGACGAGCAGTACTTC. The chain employs TRBV4-1 and TRBJ2-5, with 9 bases identical to TRBD1. Matching the DNA end better, TRBJ2-7 makes the J call doubtful. The CDR3 sequence is 15 residues long. CDR1 and CDR2 from the germline V gene are MGHRA and YSYEKL.

This clone was recorded once. The chain recombines TRBV6-1 with TRBJ1-2; no definite D call. The V end was cut by 3 bases, the J end by 9 bases, with 17 bases between. Germline CDR1 MNHNS, CDR2 SASEGT. This CDR3 is built from 14 residues. Here the CDR3 DNA reads TGTGCCAGCAGTGATGGGCCGACGGTCTGGAGCTACACCTTC. This codes for CASSDGPTVWSYTF.

The chain joins TRBV7-9 to TRBJ1-4; no clear D gene. V lost 5 bases, J lost 6 bases, and 13 bases lay in between. The germline CDR1 and CDR2 sequences are SEHNR and FQNEAQ (reference sequence). The CDR3 covers 14 residues. CDR3 bases: TGTGCCAGCAGCCTGGAGACCTGGGATGAAAAACTGTTTTTT. It is translated as CASSLETWDEKLFF. The full variable domain, with the rest looked up from reference TRBV7-9 and TRBJ1-4, is DTGVSQNPRHKITKRGQNVTFRCDPISEHNRLYWYRQTLGQGPEFLTYFQNEAQLEKSRLLSDRFSAERPKGSFSTLEIQRTEQGDSAMYLCASSLETWDEKLFFGSGTQLSVL.

The chain recombines TRBV2 with TRBJ2-1; D call uncertain. CDR3 length equals 13 residues. Germline V gives CDR1 SNHLY, CDR2 FYNNEI. Trimming took 4 bases from V and 4 from J, leaving 8 bases between them. This CDR3 reads CASSGSRYNEQFF. CDR3 bases: TGTGCCAGCAGTGGTTCACGGTACAATGAGCAGTTCTTC.